This entry lists 3 T cell receptor beta chains sequenced from one sample in a study of shared T cell receptors in the human thymus. The repertoire was sequenced with immunoSEQ multiplex PCR; TCRdb's copy has only in-frame clones and lacks some. The sample lists 630,000 or so clones, 70% to 90% occurring once. A further study also used this sample, focusing on human thymus T cells.

Sequencing was carried out using thymocytes. Every receptor here comes from a boy under three years old with a congenital heart defect.

The chain uses TRBV28 and TRBJ2-4; 8 nucleotides match TRBD2. Germline V gene data show CDR1 as MDHEN and CDR2 as SYDVKM. This CDR3 contains 17 residues. The ends lost 3 bases at V and 8 bases at J; junction bases unmatched: 15. The CDR3 loop is CASSFLQPPGTRYIQYF. The CDR3 coding sequence is TGTGCCAGCAGTTTCCTACAACCTCCCGGGACTAGATACATTCAGTACTTC. The full variable domain, in which reference TRBV28 and TRBJ2-4 provide the parts outside the CDR3, is DVKVTQSSRYLVKRTGEKVFLECVQDMDHENMFWYRQDPGLGLRLIYFSYDVKMKEKGDIPEGYSVSREKKERFSLILESASTNQTSMYLCASSFLQPPGTRYIQYFGAGTRLSVL.

The rearrangement links TRBV7-6 to TRBJ1-2; weak D call: TRBD1 (5 bases). Germline CDR1 is SGHVS and CDR2 is FNYEAQ. Between the trimmed V and J ends, which lost 2 bases and 4 bases, there was a span of 17 bases. The length of the CDR3 is 16 residues. CDR3 nucleotide sequence: TGTGCCAGCAGCTTACTTTTATCAGGGTTCCTCTATGGCTACACCTTC. Encoded protein: CASSLLLSGFLYGYTF.

The chain links TRBV7-6 to TRBJ2-3; 12 bases align to TRBD2. CDR1 SGHVS and CDR2 FNYEAQ come from the germline V gene. Losses at the gene ends were 0 bases for V and 8 bases for J; bases not matched to a gene: 9. The CDR3 spans 17 residues. CDR3: CASSLAETSGSAGTQYF. The CDR3 coding sequence is TGTGCCAGCAGCTTAGCCGAGACTAGCGGGAGTGCGGGTACGCAGTATTTT.